The entry that follows covers one T cell receptor (beta chain) sequence. Its cognate antigen is unknown. The RNA input was about 0.5 to 1 ug, and it was reverse transcribed with random hexamers. TCRdb used MiXCR to reprocess the immunoSEQ multiplex PCR reads, holding one entry per CDR3 protein. The sample contains about 200,000 distinct CDR3 sequences, over 85% of which appear only once. The data stem from a study of CD8 T cells in Susac syndrome. In blood CD8+ and CD4+ T cells, TCR beta underwent sequencing. Healthy donors served as the controls. They were matched for age and sex. Purification of the CD8+ and CD4+ T cells relied on negative isolation, and TEMRA cells underwent FACS enrichment. Whole-study findings and limits: The authors acknowledged that the study's TCR sequencing and HLA analysis involved relatively few individuals.

Material for sequencing was CD4+ T cells from PBMCs. The TCR originated in a human donor in good health.

In DNA, the CDR3 is TGTGCCATCAGTGCAAGCGAGGGAGATACGCAGTATTTT. The encoded protein is CAISASEGDTQYF. The genes are TRBV10-3 and TRBJ2-3, with a possible D match to TRBD2 (5 bases). The germline gives CDR1 ENHRY, CDR2 SYGVKD. V was trimmed by 4 bases and J by 5 bases, leaving 10 bases between them. There are 13 residues in the CDR3.